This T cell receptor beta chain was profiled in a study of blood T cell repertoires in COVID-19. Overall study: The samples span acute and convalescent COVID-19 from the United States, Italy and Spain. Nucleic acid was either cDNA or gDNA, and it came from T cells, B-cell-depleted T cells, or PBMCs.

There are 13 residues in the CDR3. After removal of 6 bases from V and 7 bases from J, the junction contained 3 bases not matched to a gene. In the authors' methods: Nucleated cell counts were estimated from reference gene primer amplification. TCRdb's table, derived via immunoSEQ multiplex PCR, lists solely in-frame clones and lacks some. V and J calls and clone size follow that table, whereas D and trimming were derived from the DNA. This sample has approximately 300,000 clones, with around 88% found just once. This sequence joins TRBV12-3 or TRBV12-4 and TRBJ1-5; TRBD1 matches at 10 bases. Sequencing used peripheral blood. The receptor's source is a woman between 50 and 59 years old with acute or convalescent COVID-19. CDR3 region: CASRKTGGQPQHF. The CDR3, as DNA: TGTGCCAGCAGAAAGACAGGGGGCCAGCCCCAGCATTTT.